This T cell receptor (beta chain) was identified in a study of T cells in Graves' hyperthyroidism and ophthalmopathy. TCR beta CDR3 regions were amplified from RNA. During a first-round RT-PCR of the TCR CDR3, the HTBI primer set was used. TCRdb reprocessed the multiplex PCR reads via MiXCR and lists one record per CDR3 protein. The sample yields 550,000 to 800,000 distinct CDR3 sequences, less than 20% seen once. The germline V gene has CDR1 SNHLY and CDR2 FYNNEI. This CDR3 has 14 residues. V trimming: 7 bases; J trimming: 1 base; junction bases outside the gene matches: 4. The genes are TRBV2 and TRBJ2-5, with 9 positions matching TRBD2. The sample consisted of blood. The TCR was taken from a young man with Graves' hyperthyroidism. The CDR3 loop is CASKAGGLQETQYF. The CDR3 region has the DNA TGTGCCAGCAAAGCGGGAGGTCTCCAAGAGACCCAGTACTTC.